The 28 T cell receptor beta chains in this list originate from one sample, sequenced in a study of T-cell memory formation after mild COVID-19. TCRdb re-called the 5' RACE reads through MiXCR, storing one row per CDR3 protein. Of about 350,000 distinct CDR3 sequences listed, roughly 15% are singletons. The sequenced sample consisted of PBMCs or a T cell subset sorted from them (not recorded which). Receptors were obtained from a young man who had mild COVID-19 (a few samples of this study predate the infection). Cell type and time point are not known.

This clonotype was observed a few times. The chain carries TRBV2 and TRBJ1-4; TRBD1 matches 9 bases. Germline CDR1 reads SNHLY; CDR2 reads FYNNEI. CDR3 length: 16 residues. V lost 10 bases to trimming and J lost 3 bases; unmatched junction nucleotides: 12. Here the CDR3 DNA reads TGTGCCACTACAGGGGGCTTTAGGTCATCTAATGAAAAACTGTTTTTT. Amino acid sequence: CATTGGFRSSNEKLFF.

Here the CDR3 reads CASSLSSASTDTQYF. The CDR3 DNA is TGTGCCAGCAGTTTGTCCTCGGCAAGCACAGATACGCAGTATTTT. The chain uses TRBV28 and TRBJ2-3; no clear D. Per the germline V gene, CDR1 is MDHEN and CDR2 is SYDVKM. The CDR3 sequence is 15 residues long. Trimming stripped 3 bases from V and 0 bases from J, with 10 bases between.

This clonotype has a count of ten or more. The chain couples TRBV12-3 or TRBV12-4 to TRBJ1-5; 8 bases line up with TRBD1. V lost 5 bases to trimming and J lost 3 bases; unmatched junction nucleotides: 6. This CDR3 has 15 amino acids. In DNA form, the CDR3 reads TGTGCCAGCAGTGCAGGGGGCGGAATCAATCAGCCCCAGCATTTT. This codes for CASSAGGGINQPQHF.

The chain couples TRBV4-1 to TRBJ1-2; possible D gene TRBD1, 6 bases. There are 14 residues in the CDR3. Deletions cut 2 bases from V and 6 bases from J, with 13 bases between. The germline V gene encodes CDR1 MGHRA and CDR2 YSYEKL. The CDR3 DNA sequence: TGCGCCAGCAGCCAAAGGTTGGGGGGGCATGGCTACACCTTC. It is translated as CASSQRLGGHGYTF.

There are a few counts of this clonotype. An end of the junction differs from the germline gene, which may be a read error. This rearrangement joins TRBV7-7 to TRBJ2-2; D might be TRBD1 (5 bases). The CDR3 consists of 14 residues. The germline V gene encodes CDR1 SSHAT and CDR2 FNYEAQ (reference sequence). The CDR3 protein is CASSLGVDTGELFF. The CDR3 coding sequence is TGTGCTAGCAGCCTAGGGGTGGACACCGGGGAGCTGTTTTTT.

The genes are TRBV6-5 and TRBJ2-5, with TRBD1 matching over 7 bases. Germline lookup yields CDR1 MNHEY and CDR2 SVGAGI. This CDR3 region has 16 residues. J was trimmed by 4 bases and V by 5 bases; bases with no gene match: 13. The CDR3 protein is CASSPATTGPGETQYF. For the CDR3, the DNA is TGTGCCAGCAGTCCCGCCACGACAGGGCCGGGAGAGACCCAGTACTTC.

The rearrangement joins TRBV7-3 to TRBJ1-6; TRBD1 might be the D (6 bases). Trimming took off 2 bases at V and 7 bases at J, with 12 bases between the two ends. The germline V gene has CDR1 SGHTA and CDR2 FQGTGA. The CDR3 sequence is 15 residues long. The CDR3 loop is CASSLWGPRNSPLHF. DNA of the CDR3: TGTGCCAGCAGCTTATGGGGGCCCCGCAATTCACCCCTCCACTTT.

J is TRBJ1-2 and V is TRBV4-1; a possible D gene is TRBD1 (5 bases). V was shortened by 4 bases and J by 5 bases, with 14 bases between the two germline ends. Germline V gene sequence: CDR1 MGHRA, CDR2 YSYEKL. This CDR3 is 14 amino acids long. The CDR3 nucleotides are TGCGCCAGCAGCCCCCAGGGATCAAAGTATGGCTACACCTTC. This gives the protein CASSPQGSKYGYTF.

This clonotype was counted only a few times. V gene TRBV4-3 combines with J gene TRBJ1-6; 7 nucleotides align to TRBD1. The junction had 7 bases not matched to a gene; V was cut back by 3 bases and J by 5 bases. Germline CDR1 and CDR2: LGHNA and YSLEER. This CDR3 comprises 16 residues. CDR3 nucleotide sequence: TGCGCCAGCAGCCACCACGGGACAGACAATAATTCACCCCTCCACTTT. It translates to CASSHHGTDNNSPLHF.

The sample holds many counts of this clonotype. The chain combines TRBV5-8 with TRBJ2-1; D gene unclear. The CDR3 totals 12 residues. Germline-derived CDR1 and CDR2 are SGHTS and YDEGEE. Trimming took 1 base from V and 9 from J, leaving 8 bases between them. CDR3 nucleotides: TGTGCCAGCAGCTTGAGTCGAGGTGAGCAGTTCTTC. Amino acids: CASSLSRGEQFF.

This clonotype came up a few times. V gene TRBV5-1 combines with J gene TRBJ2-7; D is perhaps TRBD1 or TRBD2 (5 bases each). CDR3 length: 13 amino acids. V was shortened by 0 bases and J by 5 bases, with 9 bases between the two germline ends. CDR1 is SGHRS and CDR2 is YFSETQ in the germline V gene. CDR3 sequence (DNA): TGCGCCAGCAGCTTGGTGTCGGGGCACGAGCAGTACGTC. Its translation: CASSLVSGHEQYV.

This clonotype showed up just a few times. This rearrangement joins TRBV7-2 to TRBJ1-2; TRBD1 matches at 7 bases. Germline V gives CDR1 SGHTA, CDR2 FQGNSA. V was clipped by 1 base and J by 4 bases; unmatched bases: 6. The CDR3 is 15 residues long. The CDR3 sequence is CASSLGQGFAYGYTF. The DNA of the CDR3 is TGTGCCAGCAGCTTAGGACAGGGCTTCGCCTATGGCTACACCTTC.

The V and J genes are TRBV5-4 and TRBJ1-2; 9 nucleotides align to TRBD1. CDR1 is SGHNT and CDR2 is YYREEE in the germline V gene (reference sequence). The trim removed 3 bases at V and 8 bases at J, leaving 8 bases unmatched. The CDR3 runs to 14 residues. The DNA of the CDR3 is TGTGCCAGCAGCTCTACGGACAGGGGTTCCGGCTACACCTTC. Translation: CASSSTDRGSGYTF. Full variable domain (outside the CDR3, taken from reference TRBV5-4 and TRBJ1-2): ETGVTQSPTHLIKTRGQQVTLRCSSQSGHNTVSWYQQALGQGPQFIFQYYREEENGRGNFPPRFSGLQFPNYSSELNVNALELDDSALYLCASSSTDRGSGYTFGSGTRLTVV.

The rearrangement uses TRBV29-1 and TRBJ1-1; 11 nucleotides agree with TRBD1. The germline gives CDR1 SQVTM, CDR2 ANQGSEA. CDR3 length equals 13 residues. After removal of 3 bases from V and 5 bases from J, the junction contained 2 bases not matched to a gene. The CDR3 coding sequence is TGCAGCGTTGAGGACAGGGGGCCTACTGAAGCTTTCTTT. The encoded protein is CSVEDRGPTEAFF.

CDR3 amino acids: CASSEMRYEQYV. CDR3 coding DNA: TGTGCCAGCAGTGAAATGAGGTACGAGCAGTACGTC. The rearrangement links TRBV6-1 to TRBJ2-7; D unclear. Germline V gene sequence: CDR1 MNHNS, CDR2 SASEGT. V lost 2 bases and J 4 bases, leaving 6 bases between the germline ends. The CDR3 has 12 residues.

The gene calls are TRBV5-1 and TRBJ2-2; D is unresolved. Germline V gene lookup returns CDR1 SGHRS and CDR2 YFSETQ. The V end was cut by 0 bases, the J end by 7 bases, with 13 bases between. The CDR3 is 15 amino acids. CDR3 sequence reads: CASSLDGWYNGELFF. The CDR3 DNA reads TGCGCCAGCAGCTTGGACGGCTGGTATAACGGGGAGCTGTTTTTT.

V usage is TRBV30 and J usage is TRBJ1-5; D unclear. V was clipped by 0 bases and J by 7 bases, with 10 bases between them. Germline loops: CDR1 GTSNPN, CDR2 SVGIG (reference sequence). The CDR3 loop spans 13 amino acids. CDR3 amino acids: CAWSVGPSQPQHF. For the CDR3, the DNA is TGTGCCTGGAGTGTAGGACCGTCCCAGCCCCAGCATTTT.

This clonotype was seen more than once but under ten times. The chain joins TRBV9 to TRBJ1-6; D is uncertain. The CDR3 contains 14 residues. Germline lookup yields CDR1 SGDLS and CDR2 YYNGEE. The V end was cut by 0 bases, the J end by 5 bases, with 6 bases between. The CDR3 here is CASSVVENNSPLHF. In nucleotides, the CDR3 is TGTGCCAGCAGCGTAGTTGAGAATAATTCACCCCTCCACTTT.

This clonotype was observed many times. The chain has TRBV7-9 and TRBJ2-5; 7 bases are shared with TRBD1. Germline loops: CDR1 SEHNR, CDR2 FQNEAQ (reference sequence). The CDR3 is 14 amino acids. V lost 4 bases and J lost 3; bases outside the gene matches: 5. In DNA form, the CDR3 reads TGTGCCAGCAGCTCATGGACAGGAGAAGAGACCCAGTACTTC. Translating gives CASSSWTGEETQYF. Full variable domain (rest looked up from reference TRBV7-9 and TRBJ2-5): DTGVSQNPRHKITKRGQNVTFRCDPISEHNRLYWYRQTLGQGPEFLTYFQNEAQLEKSRLLSDRFSAERPKGSFSTLEIQRTEQGDSAMYLCASSSWTGEETQYFGPGTRLLVL.

V and J are TRBV3-1 and TRBJ2-3; D is undetermined. The germline gives CDR1 LGHDT, CDR2 YNNKEL (reference sequence). Trimming shortened V by 0 bases and J by 8 bases, and 9 bases separated the two germline ends. This CDR3 is 13 amino acids long. As DNA, the CDR3 is TGTGCCAGCAGCCAAGATTCGCGGAGTACGCAGTATTTT. This encodes CASSQDSRSTQYF.

This clonotype was seen a handful of times. V gene TRBV4-3 combines with J gene TRBJ2-5; 8 nucleotides match TRBD1. The CDR3 has 16 residues. Per germline, CDR1 LGHNA and CDR2 YSLEER. V lost 1 base and J lost 0; bases outside the gene matches: 4. CDR3 nucleotides: TGCGCCAGCAGCCAAGGACAGGGGAGGAACCAAGAGACCCAGTACTTC. Translating it yields CASSQGQGRNQETQYF.

This chain connects TRBV27 to TRBJ1-5, with D maybe TRBD1 (5 bases). Between the trimmed V and J ends, which lost 4 bases and 5 bases, there was a span of 18 bases. The CDR3 is 16 residues long. CDR1 is MNHEY, CDR2 SMNVEV, per germline (reference sequence). CDR3 amino acids: CASSSLGDLSHQPQHF. CDR3 sequence (DNA): TGTGCCAGCAGTTCTCTGGGGGACCTCAGCCATCAGCCCCAGCATTTT.

In this sample, this clonotype turned up many times. V is TRBV5-1 and J is TRBJ2-1; the D gene is possibly TRBD2 (10 bases). The CDR3 has 15 amino acids. Germline-derived CDR1 and CDR2 are SGHRS and YFSETQ. The ends were cut back, 4 bases at V and 7 bases at J, with 18 bases in the middle. CDR3 in amino acids: CASSQRGGTGNEQFF. Here the CDR3 DNA reads TGCGCCAGCAGCCAGCGGGGGGGGACAGGGAATGAGCAGTTCTTC.

There are a few counts of this clonotype. The genes are TRBV10-2 and TRBJ2-7; 7 nucleotides match TRBD1. J gave up 3 bases and V 2 bases, and 4 bases lay outside the gene matches. CDR1 and CDR2 from the germline V gene are WSHSY and SAAADI. This CDR3 is built from 14 residues. The CDR3 DNA reads TGCGCCAGCAGTGAGACAGGGGATTTCTACGAGCAGTACGTC. Residues: CASSETGDFYEQYV.

This chain connects TRBV7-3 to TRBJ2-1; tentatively, D is TRBD2 (6 bases). Germline V gene data show CDR1 as SGHTA and CDR2 as FQGTGA. The CDR3 covers 14 residues. The V gene lost 4 bases and the J gene lost 9 bases, with 16 bases spanning the gap. CDR3 nucleotide sequence: TGTGCCAGCAGCTCCGGGACTGGTATCACTGAGCAGTTCTTC. Its translation is CASSSGTGITEQFF.

The CDR3 DNA sequence: TGTGCCAGCAGCCAAGATGCCGGACAGGGGCGTGGGGGCTATGGCTACACCTTC. Translating gives CASSQDAGQGRGGYGYTF. The chain joins TRBV3-1 to TRBJ1-2; 9 bases map to TRBD1. V dropped 0 bases and J dropped 4; count of bases not matched to a gene: 12. The CDR3 is 18 amino acids. Germline V lookup: CDR1 LGHDT, CDR2 YNNKEL (reference sequence).

This chain uses TRBV12-3 or TRBV12-4 with TRBJ1-2; no reliable D call. V was cut by 1 base and J by 5 bases, with 17 bases left in between. The CDR3 has 16 residues. CDR3 loop: CASSLGRRGFPYGYTF. The CDR3 bases are TGTGCCAGCAGTTTAGGCCGGCGGGGATTCCCTTATGGCTACACCTTC.

The sample holds many counts of this clonotype. J is TRBJ2-7 and V is TRBV2; possible D gene TRBD1, 6 bases. V lost 5 bases and J 5 bases, leaving 13 bases between the germline ends. The CDR3 is 13 residues long. Germline V gene lookup returns CDR1 SNHLY and CDR2 FYNNEI. The CDR3 loop is CASSLRQADEQYF. In DNA, the CDR3 is TGTGCCAGCAGTCTCCGACAGGCCGACGAGCAGTACTTC.